This TCR beta chain was observed in a study of T-cell memory formation after mild COVID-19. This clonotype was counted between two and nine times. The antigen is not known. Via MiXCR, TCRdb re-called the 5' RACE reads, giving one row per CDR3 protein. Here the sample spans tens of thousands of distinct CDR3 sequences, 16% being singletons. The CDR3 is 11 amino acids. Trimming removed 3 bases from V and 0 bases from J, with 0 bases in between. CDR1 is DFQATT, CDR2 SNEGSKA, per germline (reference sequence). Findings of the study overall: Memory sampled before infection contained some responding clones, suggesting cross-reactive memory joined. Whereas later expanders leaned CD4+, clones contracting day 15 to 85 showed a balanced CD4/CD8 makeup. For second-wave clones that peaked at day 37, SARS-CoV-2 specificity went unverified. CD8+ contracting clones occupied EMRA, while CD4+ ones occupied mainly CM and EM.

The receptor comes from an adult woman who had mild COVID-19 (a few samples of this study predate the infection). Cell type and time point are not known. Sequencing was performed on PBMCs or a T cell subset sorted from them (not recorded which). The J gene is TRBJ1-3, the V gene TRBV20-1; D is uncertain. The CDR3 region has the DNA TGCAGTGCTAGCTCTGGAAACACCATATATTTT. Translated, it gives CSASSGNTIYF.